The 17 T cell receptor beta chains presented below share a single source sample, sequenced in a study of cytomegalovirus exposure and HLA in healthy donors (dated by TCRdb to between 2016 and 2019). Library method: the immunoSEQ multiplex PCR assay. For the multiplex PCR, a mixture combining 60 forward primers for TCR Vbeta segments and 13 reverse primers for TCR Jbeta segments was used. TCRdb limited this immuneACCESS table to in-frame rearrangements with V and J called. A share of clones is missing; checked studies link under half to unresolved V genes, and the rest is unexplained. The sample profile shows some 250,000 clones; about four fifths of them were found once. 4.5% to 6% of the sample is taken by the ten largest. The sample taken for sequencing was PBMCs. The receptors here all came from a woman in her thirties or forties in good health and CMV-seropositive.

The chain uses TRBV6-1 and TRBJ2-7; TRBD1 agrees at 9 bases. With V trimmed by 5 bases and J by 3 bases, 8 bases remained unmatched. Germline V CDR1 and CDR2: MNHNS, SASEGT. The CDR3 contains 15 residues. The CDR3 protein is CASSSPDRGLYEQYF. Here the CDR3 DNA reads TGTGCCAGCAGTTCCCCGGACAGGGGACTCTACGAGCAGTACTTC.

The chain has TRBV4-1 and TRBJ2-5; 9 nucleotides line up with TRBD1. Germline CDR1 and CDR2: MGHRA and YSYEKL. The V segment lost 2 bases and the J segment 2 bases; nucleotides outside the gene matches: 6. The CDR3 is 16 residues long. The DNA for the CDR3 is TGCGCCAGCAGCCAATCCCCGGGACAGGGACAAGAGACCCAGTACTTC. Its translation: CASSQSPGQGQETQYF.

This chain uses TRBV2 with TRBJ1-1; D might be TRBD1 (6 bases). The CDR3 spans 17 residues. With 2 bases removed from V and 4 bases from J, the gap between germline ends came to 20 bases. Germline CDR1 is SNHLY and CDR2 is FYNNEI. The CDR3 sequence is CASSEPRGRGFGTEAFF. In DNA form, the CDR3 reads TGTGCCAGCAGTGAACCCAGGGGCAGGGGCTTCGGCACTGAAGCTTTCTTT.

This clone showed up just a few times. The rearrangement links TRBV7-3 to TRBJ2-6; 7 nucleotides align to TRBD1. This CDR3 region has 18 residues. V was pared by 5 bases and J by 1 base, with 11 bases of the junction left unmatched. Looked up from germline, CDR1 is SGHTA and CDR2 is FQGTGA. As DNA, the CDR3 is TGTGCCAGCAGCCTTTACGGGACAGCCCTTTCTGGGGCCAACGTCCTGACTTTC. It is translated as CASSLYGTALSGANVLTF.

A single count supports this clone. This CDR3 is CASSQAGTGYNSPLHF. CDR3 bases: TGTGCCAGCAGCCAAGCGGGGACTGGTTATAATTCACCCCTCCACTTT. The chain uses TRBV16 and TRBJ1-6, with D maybe TRBD1 (5 bases). With 2 bases removed from V and 4 bases from J, the gap between germline ends came to 12 bases. The CDR3 consists of 16 residues. Per germline, CDR1 KGHSY and CDR2 FQNENV.

The genes are TRBV30 and TRBJ1-5, with 7 bases lining up with TRBD1. The V and J ends lost 2 bases and 4 bases, in that order; junction bases with no gene match: 11. Germline V gene lookup returns CDR1 GTSNPN and CDR2 SVGIG (reference sequence). CDR3 size: 16 residues. CDR3 sequence (DNA): TGTGCCTGGAGTCAAACCGCGACAGGGAGGAATCAGCCCCAGCATTTT. Amino acid sequence: CAWSQTATGRNQPQHF.

The chain couples TRBV30 to TRBJ2-7; D may be TRBD2 (6 bases). Trimming cost V 2 bases and J 2 bases, with 10 bases left between them. The CDR3 runs to 13 residues. Germline V gene lookup returns CDR1 GTSNPN and CDR2 SVGIG (reference sequence). CDR3 sequence: CAWSIGSAYEQYF. CDR3 sequence (DNA): TGTGCCTGGAGTATCGGGAGTGCCTACGAGCAGTACTTC.

The rearrangement links TRBV19 to TRBJ1-6; 8 bases are a match to TRBD1. Germline CDR1 is LNHDA and CDR2 is SQIVND (reference sequence). This CDR3 region has 14 residues. V lost 5 bases to trimming and J lost 7 bases; unmatched junction nucleotides: 4. DNA of the CDR3: TGTGCCAGTAGTCCGCGGGACAGGAATTCACCCCTCCACTTT. Encoded protein: CASSPRDRNSPLHF.

V and J are TRBV7-2 and TRBJ2-3, with a weak D call TRBD2 (5 bases). This CDR3 comprises 16 residues. The ends were cut back, 4 bases at V and 2 bases at J, with 16 bases in the middle. Germline V gene sequence: CDR1 SGHTA, CDR2 FQGNSA. CDR3 residues: CASSSGNPFFTDTQYF. CDR3 nucleotides: TGTGCCAGCAGCTCGGGGAACCCCTTTTTCACAGATACGCAGTATTTT.

Only one count was recorded for this clone. The CDR3 bases are TGTGCCAGCAATTTTTCGGTCCAGGGATTGAACACTGAAGCTTTCTTT. It codes for CASNFSVQGLNTEAFF. The chain uses TRBV6-4 and TRBJ1-1; D is possibly TRBD1 (5 bases). Germline CDR1 and CDR2: MRHNA and SNTAGT. This CDR3 is built from 16 residues. The ends were cut back, 7 bases at V and 0 bases at J, with 18 bases in the middle.

V gene TRBV11-1 combines with J gene TRBJ1-1; 12 bases fit TRBD1. This CDR3 has 16 residues. The junction had 3 bases not matched to a gene; V was cut back by 4 bases and J by 0 bases. CDR1 is SGHAT, CDR2 FQDESV, per germline (reference sequence). The CDR3 loop is CASSWGQGALNTEAFF. Here the CDR3 DNA reads TGTGCCAGCAGCTGGGGACAGGGGGCTCTGAACACTGAAGCTTTCTTT.

Remarks on this clone: The junction and the germline gene differ at one end; a read error may be behind it. This CDR3 is also generated by other DNA sequences in the sample. The chain couples TRBV4-3 to TRBJ1-6, with D perhaps matching TRBD1 (5 bases). The CDR3 has 16 residues. Germline V gene lookup returns CDR1 LGHNA and CDR2 YSLEER. Here the CDR3 reads CASSQDIGTGISPLHF. CDR3 coding DNA: TGCGCTAGCAGCCAAGATATAGGGACTGGAATTTCACCCCTCCACTTT.

The chain has TRBV5-4 and TRBJ2-2, with D uncertain. Trimming stripped 2 bases from V and 4 bases from J, with 15 bases between. CDR3 length: 16 residues. Per germline, CDR1 SGHNT and CDR2 YYREEE (reference sequence). The CDR3 DNA is TGTGCCAGCAGCTTAGGTGGAGTCGGTACCACCGGGGAGCTGTTTTTT. This encodes CASSLGGVGTTGELFF. Together with reference TRBV5-4 and TRBJ2-2, the CDR3 gives the full variable domain: ETGVTQSPTHLIKTRGQQVTLRCSSQSGHNTVSWYQQALGQGPQFIFQYYREEENGRGNFPPRFSGLQFPNYSSELNVNALELDDSALYLCASSLGGVGTTGELFFGEGSRLTVL.

The CDR3 is CATKTGYVLNTEAFF. In nucleotides, the CDR3 is TGTGCCACCAAAACAGGATACGTCCTGAACACTGAAGCTTTCTTT. The chain uses TRBV7-2 and TRBJ1-1; D may be TRBD1 (5 bases). Trimming pared 10 bases from V and 0 bases from J, leaving 18 bases between. The CDR3 consists of 15 residues. Per germline, CDR1 SGHTA and CDR2 FQGNSA.

J is TRBJ2-1 and V is TRBV7-9; no firm D call. The CDR3 loop spans 14 amino acids. The germline CDR1 and CDR2 sequences are SEHNR and FQNEAQ (reference sequence). V dropped 4 bases and J dropped 3 bases, with 10 bases sitting between them. The CDR3 protein is CASSYESGYNEQFF. The CDR3 DNA reads as TGTGCCAGCAGCTACGAGTCCGGCTACAATGAGCAGTTCTTC.

The chain uses TRBV11-1 and TRBJ2-1; perhaps TRBD1 as D (6 bases). Trimming cost V 7 bases and J 5 bases, with 12 bases left between them. CDR3 length equals 13 residues. Germline CDR1 is SGHAT and CDR2 is FQDESV (reference sequence). The CDR3 nucleotides are TGTGCCAGCACCATGGACAGAAACAATGAGCAGTTCTTC. Its protein is CASTMDRNNEQFF.

The chain couples TRBV5-1 to TRBJ2-5; 11 bases agree with TRBD1. Matching the DNA end better, TRBJ2-7 makes the J call doubtful. Germline loops: CDR1 SGHRS, CDR2 YFSETQ. This CDR3 region has 14 residues. The CDR3 DNA is TGCGCCAGCAGCACGAGGACAGGGGGCGCCGAGCAGTACTTC. Amino acid sequence: CASSTRTGGAEQYF.